These T cell receptor beta chains were read from a single sample in a study of memory CD4+ T cells and cytomegalovirus serostatus. Here immunoSEQ multiplex PCR was the method, and the copy in TCRdb shows in-frame clones only, minus some. The top ten clones hold around 1.1% of a sample with about 53,000 clones, roughly 77% of them seen once. The sequencing input was memory CD4+ T cells from blood. The receptors shown here come from an adult in good health and CMV-seronegative. Each CDR3 is given with its conserved first and last residue. The order of the fields is clone size, V gene, D gene, J gene, CDR3 protein, CDR3 DNA. A D gene is named only where the DNA matches it firmly. For some rows the clone size is stated as once, few or many, or as a class when expanded; others skip it.

>.|TRBV25-1|.|TRBJ2-2
CASSFGGTGELFF
TGTGCCAGCAGTTTCGGCGGCACCGGGGAGCTGTTTTTT
>.|TRBV28|TRBD1|TRBJ1-6
CASRGGVRGQAPLHF
TGTGCCAGCAGAGGGGGAGTAAGGGGGCAGGCACCCCTCCACTTT
>.|TRBV5-1|TRBD2|TRBJ2-1
CASSLSGAGGNNEQFF
TGCGCCAGCAGCTTATCCGGGGCGGGAGGGAACAATGAGCAGTTCTTC
>.|TRBV7-9|TRBD2|TRBJ2-1
CASSLSLAGHNEQFF
TGTGCCAGCAGCTTAAGCCTAGCGGGCCACAATGAGCAGTTCTTC
>.|TRBV5-4|.|TRBJ1-2
CASSSSSGGNYGYTF
TGTGCCAGCAGCTCGTCGTCCGGGGGGAACTATGGCTACACCTTC
>.|TRBV7-2|TRBD1|TRBJ1-5
CASSYTGDRQPQHF
TGTGCCAGCAGCTACACAGGGGATCGTCAGCCCCAGCATTTT
>.|TRBV30|.|TRBJ2-5
CAWSDANPGTQYF
TGTGCCTGGAGTGACGCAAACCCAGGGACCCAGTACTTC
>.|TRBV5-5|.|TRBJ2-7
CASSLRTDLYEQYF
TGTGCCAGCAGCTTGAGGACAGATTTGTACGAGCAGTACTTC
>.|TRBV27|.|TRBJ2-1
CASSFLDRTHNEQFF
TGTGCCAGCAGTTTCCTTGACAGAACCCACAATGAGCAGTTCTTC
>few|TRBV5-4|TRBD2|TRBJ2-3
CASSLSGSVRDTQYF
TGTGCCAGCAGCCTTAGCGGGTCCGTCCGTGATACGCAGTATTTT
>.|TRBV6-1|.|TRBJ1-1
CASKSKQVNTEAFF
TGTGCCAGCAAATCAAAGCAGGTCAACACTGAAGCTTTCTTT
>once|TRBV4-2|TRBD2|TRBJ2-3
CASSQEWGASGSRRDTQYF
TGTGCCAGCAGCCAAGAATGGGGGGCTAGCGGGAGTCGCAGAGATACGCAGTATTTT
>.|TRBV11-3|.|TRBJ2-2
CASKPSNTGELFF
TGTGCCAGCAAACCGTCGAACACCGGGGAGCTGTTTTTT
>few|TRBV27|TRBD1|TRBJ1-5
CASSLSTGGQPQHF
TGTGCCAGCAGTTTGTCGACAGGGGGTCAGCCCCAGCATTTT
>.|TRBV25-1|TRBD1|TRBJ2-7
CASSWGQVYEQYF
TGTGCCAGCAGTTGGGGACAGGTCTACGAGCAGTACTTC
>.|TRBV18|.|TRBJ1-6
CASSPASRSGNSPLHF
TGTGCCAGCTCACCAGCCTCGAGGTCGGGCAATTCACCCCTCCACTTT
>.|TRBV28|.|TRBJ1-5
CASTSGGTHQPQHF
TGTGCCAGCACCTCCGGGGGGACCCATCAGCCCCAGCATTTT
>medium-sized|TRBV12-5|.|TRBJ2-7
CASGSRLRTDSRSSYEQYF
TGTGCTAGTGGTTCCAGACTGAGGACGGACAGCCGAAGCTCCTACGAGCAGTACTTC
>.|TRBV27|.|TRBJ1-1
CASSFGRTNTEAFF
TGTGCCAGCAGTTTCGGCAGGACGAACACTGAAGCTTTCTTT
>few|TRBV2|.|TRBJ1-2
CASSEGGYYGYTF
TGTGCCAGCAGTGAAGGGGGATACTATGGCTACACCTTC
>few|TRBV5-6|.|TRBJ1-3
CASSRIWTGNTIYF
TGTGCCAGCAGCAGGATTTGGACTGGAAACACCATATATTTT
>once|TRBV7-6|.|TRBJ1-3
CASSLSPETGTSSGNTIYF
TGTGCCAGCAGCTTATCTCCAGAGACCGGGACCTCGTCTGGAAACACCATATATTTT
>.|TRBV15|TRBD2|TRBJ2-5
CATSAWPGGETQYF
TGTGCCACCAGCGCGTGGCCCGGGGGGGAGACCCAGTACTTC
>.|TRBV15|TRBD1|TRBJ1-2
CATSVSRDSYGYTF
TGTGCCACCAGCGTTTCACGGGACAGCTATGGCTACACCTTC
>.|TRBV2|.|TRBJ2-2
CASPRSAGELFF
TGTGCCAGCCCGCGGTCGGCCGGGGAGCTGTTTTTT
>.|TRBV28|TRBD2|TRBJ2-1
CASSYLAGLLKGYNEQFF
TGTGCCAGCAGTTATCTAGCGGGATTACTGAAGGGCTACAATGAGCAGTTCTTC
>.|TRBV18|TRBD1|TRBJ1-2
CASSLGQGVDGYTF
TGTGCCAGCTCACTAGGACAGGGGGTAGATGGCTACACCTTC
>.|TRBV9|.|TRBJ2-5
CASSVASETQYF
TGTGCCAGCAGCGTAGCGTCAGAGACCCAGTACTTC
>.|TRBV19|TRBD1|TRBJ2-5
CASTRTGGQETQYF
TGTGCCAGTACCAGGACAGGGGGGCAAGAGACCCAGTACTTC
>once|TRBV11-2|TRBD1|TRBJ2-5
CASSAGTESYTQYF
TGTGCCAGCAGCGCTGGGACAGAGTCGTACACCCAGTACTTC
>.|TRBV11-2|.|TRBJ1-5
CASSLGGVSNQPQHF
TGTGCCAGCAGCTTAGGTGGCGTTAGCAATCAGCCCCAGCATTTT
>.|TRBV30|TRBD1|TRBJ2-1
CAWSAILSHGTGVNEQFF
TGTGCCTGGAGTGCAATCCTCTCCCACGGGACAGGGGTCAATGAGCAGTTCTTC
>.|TRBV21-1|.|TRBJ1-2
CASSNIAGDGYTF
TGTGCCAGCAGCAATATAGCAGGGGATGGCTACACCTTC
>.|TRBV7-9|.|TRBJ1-2
CANSQGTGGGGYTF
TGTGCCAACAGCCAGGGGACGGGCGGTGGTGGCTACACCTTC
>.|TRBV19|TRBD1|TRBJ2-3
CATRQGARTGTQYF
TGTGCCACGCGACAGGGGGCGAGGACGGGTACGCAGTATTTT
>few|TRBV4-1|.|TRBJ1-5
CASSPRTEGQPQHF
TGCGCCAGCAGCCCCCGGACGGAGGGACAACCCCAGCATTTT
>.|TRBV10-3|TRBD1|TRBJ2-7
CAISPDRGEQYF
TGTGCCATCAGCCCGGACAGGGGCGAGCAGTACTTC
>.|TRBV28|.|TRBJ1-2
CASSSPGGGSGYGYTF
TGTGCCAGCAGTAGCCCGGGTGGGGGCTCGGGCTATGGCTACACCTTC
>.|TRBV5-4|.|TRBJ2-1
CASSLGGIREQFF
TGTGCCAGCAGCTTGGGGGGCATCCGTGAGCAGTTCTTC
>.|TRBV2|TRBD1|TRBJ2-5
CASRSTGVQETQYF
TGTGCCAGCAGGTCGACAGGGGTTCAAGAGACCCAGTACTTC
>.|TRBV30|TRBD1|TRBJ2-7
CAWRTGVEQYF
TGTGCCTGGAGGACAGGGGTCGAGCAGTACTTC
>.|TRBV4-3|.|TRBJ2-1
CASSQSLDSSYNEQFF
TGCGCCAGCAGCCAATCTTTGGACAGCTCCTACAATGAGCAGTTCTTC
>.|TRBV7-8|.|TRBJ2-1
CASTRAAYNEQFF
TGTGCCAGTACACGGGCGGCCTACAATGAGCAGTTCTTC
>.|TRBV6-6|TRBD2|TRBJ2-2
CASSRLAGGTGELFF
TGTGCCAGCAGCCGACTAGCGGGAGGCACCGGGGAGCTGTTTTTT
>.|TRBV7-2|TRBD1|TRBJ1-5
CASSPQTGGNQPQHF
TGTGCCAGCAGCCCTCAGACAGGGGGCAATCAGCCCCAGCATTTT
>.|TRBV6-6|TRBD1|TRBJ1-2
CASSQGEVRGYTF
TGTGCCAGCAGTCAGGGGGAGGTTCGGGGCTACACCTTC
>.|TRBV7-2|.|TRBJ1-5
CASSPRTGNQPQHF
TGTGCCAGCAGCCCCCGGACGGGGAATCAGCCCCAGCATTTT
>.|TRBV20-1|.|TRBJ1-1
CSARKDTEAFF
TGCAGTGCTAGAAAAGACACTGAAGCTTTCTTT
>.|TRBV6-5|.|TRBJ2-7
CASSYSVGTYEQYF
TGTGCCAGCAGTTATTCTGTAGGGACCTACGAGCAGTACTTC
>few|TRBV4-2|.|TRBJ2-3
CASSQAGDSDTQYF
TGTGCCAGCAGCCAGGCAGGGGATTCAGATACGCAGTATTTT
>.|TRBV19|.|TRBJ1-2
CASKKASNYGYTF
TGTGCCAGTAAAAAGGCCAGTAACTATGGCTACACCTTC
>.|TRBV11-2|.|TRBJ1-3
CASSFQFTGNTIYF
TGTGCCAGCAGCTTTCAATTTACTGGAAACACCATATATTTT
>.|TRBV29-1|.|TRBJ2-6
CSVVWHSGANVLTF
TGCAGCGTTGTATGGCACTCTGGGGCCAACGTCCTGACTTTC
>.|TRBV5-1|.|TRBJ1-4
CASSFSRNEKLFF
TGCGCCAGCAGCTTTTCCAGAAATGAAAAACTGTTTTTT
>.|TRBV29-1|.|TRBJ1-5
CSAADSVNQPQHF
TGCAGCGCTGCGGACAGCGTCAATCAGCCCCAGCATTTT